The clone carrying this TCR beta chain has a handful of counts. In germline, CDR1 is MNHNS, CDR2 SASEGT. The V and J ends lost 6 bases and 5 bases, in that order; junction bases with no gene match: 15. CDR3 length equals 16 residues. The source of the sample is a study of immune characterization of retroperitoneal liposarcoma. MiXCR, run by TCRdb on the PCR reads, gives a single entry per CDR3 protein. The sample lists a few thousand distinct CDR3 sequences; roughly 26% were seen once. The chain links TRBV6-1 to TRBJ2-5; 7 bases agree with TRBD1. The sample consisted of tumor tissue. This TCR came from a female donor with retroperitoneal liposarcoma. CDR3 sequence reads: CASRQGVTQQTETQYF. In DNA form, the CDR3 reads TGTGCCAGCAGGCAGGGGGTGACCCAGCAGACGGAGACCCAGTACTTC.